Listed below are T cell receptor beta chains from one sample, sequenced in a study of memory CD4+ T cells and cytomegalovirus serostatus. The assay was immunoSEQ multiplex PCR, and TCRdb's table has in-frame clones only and misses some. Of about 82,000 clones in the sample, around 80% are singletons; the top ten hold nearly 0.8%. Source material: memory CD4+ T cells from blood. The receptors stem from an adult in good health and CMV-seronegative. The CDR3 runs from the conserved cysteine through the conserved F or W. Each record gives: clone size, D gene, J gene, CDR3 length, V gene, CDR3 protein, CDR3 DNA. The D gene is left open where the match is weak. Only some rows state a clone size, as once, few, many or a class for expanded clones.

NA	NA	TRBJ1-6	16	TRBV11-2	CASSLGGVSYNSPLHF	TGTGCCAGCAGCTTAGGGGGAGTCTCCTATAATTCACCCCTCCACTTT
once	TRBD1	TRBJ2-3	16	TRBV10-1	CASSDLGTGDPDTQYF	TGCGCCAGCAGCGACCTCGGGACAGGGGACCCAGATACGCAGTATTTT
once	NA	TRBJ1-1	15	TRBV10-3	CAISESGQPNTEAFF	TGTGCCATCAGTGAGTCGGGCCAGCCGAACACTGAAGCTTTCTTT
NA	TRBD1	TRBJ2-7	15	TRBV5-6	CASSPEGQGTYEQYF	TGTGCCAGCAGTCCTGAGGGACAGGGAACCTACGAGCAGTACTTC
few	TRBD1	TRBJ2-1	15	TRBV7-7	CASSVDRGSYNEQFF	TGTGCTAGCAGCGTCGACAGGGGGTCCTACAATGAGCAGTTCTTC
NA	NA	TRBJ1-4	13	TRBV30	CAWRAGGHEKLFF	TGTGCCTGGAGGGCGGGGGGCCATGAAAAACTGTTTTTT
NA	NA	TRBJ2-5	19	TRBV21-1	CASSKVRRESTVRQETQYF	TGTGCCAGCAGCAAAGTTCGCAGGGAAAGTACCGTTCGCCAAGAGACCCAGTACTTC
NA	NA	TRBJ1-2	11	TRBV6-5	CAAIGQSGYTF	TGTGCCGCGATTGGGCAGAGCGGCTACACCTTC
few	NA	TRBJ1-2	15	TRBV5-4	CASSPMAQANYGYTF	TGTGCCAGCAGCCCTATGGCACAGGCCAACTATGGCTACACCTTC
NA	NA	TRBJ1-2	14	TRBV6-5	CASSPYSRNYGYTF	TGTGCCAGCAGCCCTTACTCCAGAAACTATGGCTACACCTTC
once	NA	TRBJ1-4	16	TRBV28	CASSPSLGGLNEKLFF	TGTGCCAGCAGTCCATCCCTCGGGGGCCTAAATGAAAAACTGTTTTTT
NA	TRBD2	TRBJ2-2	15	TRBV10-2	CASSEVAGGTGELFF	TGCGCCAGCAGTGAGGTAGCGGGGGGCACCGGGGAGCTGTTTTTT
NA	NA	TRBJ2-7	17	TRBV7-7	CASSNPPPLRVLGEQYF	TGTGCTAGCAGCAACCCTCCCCCATTGCGGGTCCTCGGCGAGCAGTACTTC
NA	NA	TRBJ1-2	13	TRBV25-1	CASSGGASWGYTF	TGTGCCAGCAGTGGAGGGGCCAGTTGGGGCTACACCTTC
NA	TRBD2	TRBJ2-3	15	TRBV28	CASSESGESTDTQYF	TGTGCCAGCAGTGAGAGCGGGGAGAGCACAGATACGCAGTATTTT
NA	TRBD1	TRBJ1-4	16	TRBV7-9	CASSPQTTGGGEKLFF	TGTGCCAGCAGCCCGCAGACGACAGGGGGCGGTGAAAAACTGTTTTTT